One T cell receptor beta chain is described in this entry. This clonotype was observed many times. Its antigen is unknown. No per-base quality is available; no much larger clone lies one base away. This record comes from a study of read filtering for tumor transcriptome and immune sequencing (TCRdb year 2020). General notes on the study: The cohort had 17 male and more than 11 female patients with a mean age of roughly 66 years, ranging from roughly 45 to 80. By revised international staging, under 10 patients were R-ISS I, 16 were R-ISS II and 6 or 7 were R-ISS III. After DNase treatment, whole-transcriptome libraries were prepared with the TruSeq RNA Access Library Prep Kit. Per sample, about 4.05 to 11 million TCR-region mapped reads were obtained with IR-seq, compared with only about 85 to 1,400 with RNA-seq. The study compared TCR repertoires from targeted immune repertoire sequencing and bulk whole-transcriptome sequencing run on the same bone marrow samples. One main goal was a read-filtering strategy for immune repertoire data, in particular deciding whether clonotypes backed by only one read should be removed.

Bone marrow was sampled from every patient at the time of active disease. Ficoll-Hypaque density gradient centrifugation was used to isolate bone marrow mononuclear cells. Myeloma plasma cells were removed and CD138-negative cells were collected by negative selection after labeling with CD138 magnetic microbeads on a MACS separator. Flow cytometry with CD138 antibodies on an Attune NxT was used to check how pure the isolated cells were. Total RNA was extracted with TRIzol reagent and quantified with a NanoDrop spectrophotometer. Paired RNA-seq and IR-seq were performed on the CD138-negative bone marrow sample of each patient. TCR libraries were built from about 370 ng RNA with the Immunoverse kit, using molecular barcoded adaptors covering alpha/delta and beta/gamma chains. TCR library preparation used the same RNA that went into transcriptome sequencing. Sequencing of TCR libraries was carried out on an Illumina HiSeq 4000 with 2 x 150 cycles. Regarding the original processing steps: With MiXCR, TCR reads were aligned to human V, D, J and C references and assembled into CDR3 clonotypes, with quality filtering and error correction included. The tcR package in R was used to analyze clonotype counts and gene usage diversity. Raw mapping reads were checked after the RNA-seq reads had been mapped by STAR aligner version 2.5.3a onto the human GRCh37 genome. To test how sequencing depth affected the clonotypes detected, IR-seq fastq files were randomly downsampled with Seqtk 1.3. Using fastp at Q25 and MiXCR, TCRdb reprocessed the public reads and kept productive beta chains. Rows with a matching CDR3 protein are joined into one entry that keeps the most common DNA and genes. These V and J calls derive from TCRdb rather than the authors' analysis. Across this sample there are about 86,000 distinct CDR3 sequences, with approximately 13% seen only once. Approximately 15% of the sample comes from the top ten.

The paper's findings and limits, for the study overall: Single-read clonotypes made up about 87% of clonotypes but roughly 3.5% of total reads in IR-seq, and 74.6% of clonotypes and approximately 42% of reads in RNA-seq. When single-read clonotypes were removed, the proportions of shared clonotypes in IR-seq and RNA-seq correlated more strongly. The sorted CD138-negative fraction was composed of a mixed bone marrow immune population rather than of purified T cells. Compared with RNA-seq, IR-seq captured clonotypes at much higher depth and more reliably, and a smaller IR-seq throughput was enough to identify most shared clonotypes.

The germline V gene (reference sequence) sets CDR1 to DFQATT and CDR2 to SNEGSKA. V is clipped by 1 base and J by 6 bases, and the sequence between their germline boundaries is 3 bases long. From its cysteine to its phenylalanine, the CDR3 spans 11 amino acids. Left in the record is the CDR3 DNA by itself, 33 bases read in frame from the first base. Recombination joined TRBV20-1 with TRBJ2-2; the D gene lacks a confident call. Sequencing used a population of CD138-negative cells sorted from bone marrow. Sample cell subset or site, as interpreted from the label and publication: bone marrow mononuclear cells depleted of CD138+ plasma/myeloma cells by negative magnetic selection. The TCR comes from a donor at least 40 years old with multiple myeloma. In nucleotide form, the sequence is TGCAGTGCTAGAGTCTCCGGGGAGCTGTTTTTT. This translates into CSARVSGELFF.